This TCR beta chain comes out of a study of cytomegalovirus exposure and HLA in healthy donors (dated by TCRdb to the late 2010s). About the study as a whole: According to an earlier analysis of 587 of the donors, some 170 million T cells yielded approximately 120 million unique TCR beta sequences and 276 Gb of sequence data. About 330 gigabases of sequencing data and 91 million or so unique TCR sequences made up an early release that covered approximately 620 HLA-typed donors. Of the roughly 400 genotyped donors, 75% to 85% were placed in the genetic ancestry cluster associated with self-reported Caucasian donors. The aim of the study was to test whether cataloging public T cell receptors could identify signatures of past pathogen exposure. Using immunosequencing, the study profiled T cell repertoires from about 620 subjects and related those repertoires to cytomegalovirus serostatus. A separate validation cohort of 100 to 150 different subjects was used in addition to the 666-subject first cohort. To predict cytomegalovirus infection status, the study brought together high-throughput TCR immunosequencing, statistical association of individual TCRs with disease status, and machine learning. A later analysis re-analyzed previously published TCR beta repertoires from 550 to 700 donors and added high-resolution HLA genotyping to study TCR occurrence patterns. In the later analysis, no new phenotypic data were used to find candidate immune exposures; instead, reliance was placed on TCR beta sequences and their occurrence across donors. An earlier analysis of approximately 640 of the donors applied high-throughput TCR beta sequencing to assess whether each TCR beta V gene segment acted as functional or pseudogenic. Donor age, sex, ethnicity and CMV serostatus were compiled together with the repertoire data. A later genetic analysis used genome-wide SNP genotypes for about three fifths of the roughly 700 donors, treating that subset as a discovery cohort. All discovery cohort repertoires had been generated using a single sequencing platform. HLA typing covered class I and class II loci at four-digit resolution. Typing coverage varied by locus: about 629-630 donors for A, B, C, DRB1 and DQB1; approximately 560 for DQA1; about 590 for DPA1; approximately 490 for DPB1. Five DR-DQ haplotypes were treated as single units for association and clustering because of strong linkage in the cohort. Among 398 genotyped donors of the cohort, an average of approximately 220,000 unique TCR beta nucleotide sequences was sequenced per donor, of which approximately 18% were non-productive. Findings and caveats that apply to the study as a whole: The cohort was sequenced for TCR beta chains only, and without alpha or paired-chain data the features that could be detected were limited. Because counts were too low, about 15 rarely observed V segments, including chromosome 9 orphons, were left out of the earlier analysis of a few hundred of the donors. In an earlier analysis of several hundred of the donors, most TCR beta V segments were observed in productive rearrangements about 90% or about 30% of the time, broadly matching IMGT annotations. Because the 87-base-pair reads could not distinguish some IMGT-functional V segments, including TRBV6-2 and TRBV6-3, those segments were excluded. In a later analysis, TCR association rates were found to vary across HLA loci, with the most associated TCRs seen for DRB1 alleles and the fewest for HLA-C alleles. Presence/absence analyses assumed roughly uniform sequencing depth across donors, an assumption that may not hold. In both the original and validation cohorts, the classifier was reported to diagnose cytomegalovirus status with high specificity and sensitivity. A later analysis found that HLA-associated TCR beta chains were more clonally expanded and had lower generation probabilities than equally common non-associated chains. The authors suggested that the approach could potentially be extended to other disease states and immunological phenotypes. A further reported finding was that TCR beta sequences accurately predicted the HLA-A and HLA-B alleles for most subjects in the first cohort. Immune exposure information for the cohort was limited to CMV serostatus. A cluster of highly shared sequence variants was judged likely to represent a technical artifact of the sequencing pipeline. The study listed around 160 TCR beta chains as associated with cytomegalovirus. When HLA alleles, especially DR and DQ, strongly co-occurred, attributing TCR associations to individual alleles was difficult. In vitro tests confirmed that a few of the cytomegalovirus-associated TCR beta chains recognize cytomegalovirus antigens. In a later analysis, most CMV-associated TCR beta chains were found to appear HLA-restricted, with HLA associations seemingly driven largely by CMV exposure. In a later genetic analysis, a missense DCLRE1C variant was associated with V-gene and J-gene trimming of TCR beta chains, and the association was replicated in an independent cohort. According to a later genetic analysis, donors in an Asian-associated ancestry cluster had fewer N-insertions in productive TCRs than the approximately 700-donor mean. In a later analysis, several top co-occurrence clusters were reported to appear linked to parvovirus B19, influenza, CMV and Epstein-Barr virus. Specific HLA alleles were associated with about 17,000 TCR beta sequences at a false discovery rate of 0.05 in a later analysis. Linkage disequilibrium might explain the correlated functional status among segregating V segments, but an unknown experimental factor could not be ruled out. Because HLA typing was missing for some donors at each locus, association tests included only the typed subset. Most TCR sequences were seen in very few donors, while some public TCRs were found in many individuals.

Trimming takes 0 bases from V and 4 bases from J, and the germline ends sit 9 bases apart. From the cysteine through the phenylalanine, the CDR3 covers 14 amino acids. Left in the record is the CDR3 DNA by itself, 42 bases read in frame from the first base. The germline V gene specifies SGHRS as CDR1 and YFSETQ as CDR2. Library creation used the immunoSEQ multiplex PCR assay. The multiplex PCR relied on a mix of 60 forward primers for TCR Vbeta segments and 13 reverse primers for TCR Jbeta segments. Amplification of the CDR3 region of rearranged TCR beta genes was performed with a multiplex PCR assay on genomic DNA. The amplified TCR beta libraries were sequenced on the Illumina HiSeq System as 87-base-pair reads. In the source study's methods: In a later analysis, some 80 million unique TCR beta chains were counted across the roughly 610 repertoires, and roughly 11 million of these chains were shared by at least two donors. A nearest-neighbor algorithm error-corrected the raw reads and collapsed the reads into unique sequences, merging closely related sequences to remove PCR and sequencing errors. Alignment of CDR3 sequences to IMGT reference sequences was used to assign V, D and J gene segments. For a sequence to be retained, a match of at least six nucleotides was required to both a V gene segment and a J gene segment. A rearrangement was called productive if the CDR3 had no stop codons and remained in frame with V and J, and every other rearrangement was called non-productive. CDR3 was defined according to IMGT convention as the region running from the second conserved V-encoded cysteine to the conserved J-encoded phenylalanine. The earlier analysis of about 590 of the donors excluded sequences that lacked an unambiguous match to a single V gene segment. In an earlier analysis of some 590 of the donors, a V segment was called functional when productive rearrangements were above 56.7%, and segregating when the standard deviation between donors exceeded 5%. A statistical classification framework was built for diagnosing cytomegalovirus status from the catalog of TCR beta chain sequences. In a later analysis, TCR nucleotide sequences were compared against IMGT/GENE-DB human TR gene sequences so that V and J genes could be assigned. A later analysis assigned CDR3 sequences and most-parsimonious VDJ recombination scenarios with the TCRdist pipeline. A later analysis defined each TCR beta chain by its CDR3 amino acid sequence plus V-gene family, and excluded reads lacking a unique V-gene family. To address suspected cross-contamination and a sequencing artifact, a later analysis removed roughly 580 highly shared, low-generation-probability nucleotide sequences. A later analysis calculated a clonal expansion index for each public chain from normalized within-repertoire ranks of inferred template counts. In a later analysis, generation probabilities were computed with a VDJ recombination model fitted to out-of-frame rearrangements, and the resulting probabilities were checked against IGoR. Hypergeometric tests were used in a later analysis to score TCR-TCR, TCR-HLA and TCR-CMV co-occurrence, with a repertoire-size bias correction applied to the TCR pairs. A later analysis estimated false discovery rates by permuting HLA or CMV assignments 20 times. In a later analysis, co-occurring TCRs were grouped using DBSCAN, with TCRdist sequence similarity added in when clustering inside HLA-allele-positive subsets. Repertoires with fewer than 30,000 or more than 120,000 public chains were left out of co-occurrence clustering, as were a handful of repertoires with anomalous nucleotide sharing. In its TCRdb copy, this immuneACCESS table keeps in-frame sequences only and misses some clones. Where compared with another copy, unresolved V genes explain less than half of these, and the others have no known cause. The V and J calls and clone size come from that table; D and trimming were worked out from the DNA. Within this sample are roughly 150,000 clones, with roughly 77% of them counted one time only. Together, the top ten hold approximately 4.6% of the sample.

The cohort comprised 550 to 700 healthy bone marrow donors. All cohort members were sampled while nominally healthy, although unrecorded immune exposures were likely present. The donor was CMV seropositive and belonged to the group of more than 250 seropositive cohort members. Each donor provided a peripheral blood sample, and peripheral blood mononuclear cells were used for TCR beta sequencing. Genomic DNA extraction from the blood cell samples was performed with the Qiagen DNeasy Blood Extraction Kit. Regarding this clone: Its antigen remains unidentified. The record has no base qualities; no much larger clone is one base away.

The chain is encoded by TRBV5-1 joined to TRBJ2-3; too little of a D gene remains to name it. This sequence originates from a man younger than 30 in good health and CMV-seropositive. What was sequenced was PBMCs. The CDR3 here reads CASSLALAADTQYF. The sequenced DNA is TGCGCCAGCAGCTTGGCCTTGGCGGCAGATACGCAGTATTTT.